This record looks at one T cell receptor (beta chain) sequence and its context. The germline gene is not matched at one end of the junction; a read error may be the cause. Unique molecular identifiers featured in how the TCRbeta library was prepared. MiXCR, run by TCRdb on the PCR reads, gives a single entry per CDR3 protein. Of about 500,000 distinct CDR3 sequences in the sample, 32% were seen once. CDR3 length equals 13 residues. Germline V CDR1 and CDR2: SGHTA, FQGNSA. This record comes from a study of T-cell reconstitution after alpha-beta-depleted transplantation in children. The sequences come from PBMCs from the stem cell graft donor, collected from the stem cell graft. The genes are TRBV7-2 and TRBJ2-5, with a possible D match to TRBD2 (5 bases). The clonotype comes from a human donor who donated a stem cell graft to a child with aplastic anemia. Here the CDR3 reads CASSLALRETQYF. The DNA for the CDR3 is TGTGCCAGCAGTTTAGCGCTCAGAGAGACCCAGTACTTC.